What follows are 28 T cell receptor beta chains derived from one specimen sequenced in a study of human T cells and chemical hapten exposure. Described time point: patch test 2, 6 weeks after DPC sensitization. Described treatment: therapeutic diphenylcyclopropenone sensitization with weekly scalp DPC. Unfractionated whole blood served as the source for total RNA extraction. In TCRdb, the RACE reads were re-called with MiXCR into one record per CDR3 protein. The table has 35,000 to 45,000 distinct CDR3 sequences, 9.6% seen once; the top ten hold 14%. Sequencing used whole blood, obtained in connection with sensitization to the hapten diphenylcyclopropenone (DPC). These receptors all stem from a woman in her twenties or thirties with alopecia areata. Some clones in this sample may be carry-over from other donors' samples.

The sample holds many counts of this clonotype. The chain combines TRBV20-1 with TRBJ2-3, with D maybe TRBD1 (6 bases). V shed 6 bases and J shed 6 bases, with 13 bases lying between them. The CDR3 spans 12 residues. Germline V gives CDR1 DFQATT, CDR2 SNEGSKA (reference sequence). This CDR3 is CSANTGPDTQYF. The DNA for the CDR3 is TGCAGTGCCAACACAGGGCCCGATACGCAGTATTTT.

In its sample, this clonotype was seen many times. The V call is TRBV19, the J call TRBJ2-2, with D perhaps matching TRBD1 (6 bases). Germline V CDR1 and CDR2: LNHDA, SQIVND (reference sequence). V lost 9 bases and J 4 bases, leaving 18 bases between the germline ends. The CDR3 sequence is 15 residues long. In DNA form, the CDR3 reads TGTGCCAGCGCCGCAGGGGATTTTGCCACCGGGGAGCTGTTTTTT. It encodes CASAAGDFATGELFF. The variable domain in full, completed from reference TRBV19 and TRBJ2-2, reads DGGITQSPKYLFRKEGQNVTLSCEQNLNHDAMYWYRQDPGQGLRLIYYSQIVNDFQKGDIAEGYSVSREKKESFPLTVTSAQKNPTAFYLCASAAGDFATGELFFGEGSRLTVL.

The J gene is TRBJ2-4, the V gene TRBV18; D is unresolved. The V end was cut by 6 bases, the J end by 5 bases, with 8 bases between. This CDR3 region has 12 residues. Germline V gene lookup returns CDR1 KGHSH and CDR2 LQKENI. In nucleotides, the CDR3 is TGTGCCAGCTCTTTGGACCAAAACATTCAGTACTTC. Its translation: CASSLDQNIQYF. Supplemented by reference TRBV18 and TRBJ2-4, the full variable domain reads NAGVMQNPRHLVRRRGQEARLRCSPMKGHSHVYWYRQLPEEGLKFMVYLQKENIIDESGMPKERFSAEFPKEGPSILRIQQVVRGDSAAYFCASSLDQNIQYFGAGTRLSVL.

This clonotype has just a few counts. The CDR3 DNA reads as TGCAGCGTTGAAATCGGATACAATGAGCAGTTCTTC. Its protein product is CSVEIGYNEQFF. This chain links TRBV29-1 with TRBJ2-1; D ambiguous. Germline CDR1 is SQVTM and CDR2 is ANQGSEA. The CDR3 loop spans 12 amino acids. Deletions cut 2 bases from V and 4 bases from J, with 6 bases between.

The chain is built from TRBV12-3 or TRBV12-4 and TRBJ2-3; the D is unclear. The V and J ends lost 5 bases and 0 bases respectively, with 6 bases between them. This CDR3 spans 13 amino acids. CDR3 DNA sequence: TGTGCCAGCAGTCCCTCGAGCACAGATACGCAGTATTTT. It yields the protein CASSPSSTDTQYF.

This clonotype appeared many times. The chain carries TRBV7-9 and TRBJ2-3; no firm D call. The CDR3 contains 10 residues. The V and J ends lost 5 bases and 6 bases respectively, with 3 bases between them. The germline gives CDR1 SEHNR, CDR2 FQNEAQ (reference sequence). DNA of the CDR3: TGTGCCAGCAGCGGGGATACGCAGTATTTT. As protein: CASSGDTQYF. Based on the CDR3 plus reference TRBV7-9 and TRBJ2-3, the full variable domain is DTGVSQNPRHKITKRGQNVTFRCDPISEHNRLYWYRQTLGQGPEFLTYFQNEAQLEKSRLLSDRFSAERPKGSFSTLEIQRTEQGDSAMYLCASSGDTQYFGPGTRLTVL.

In its sample, this clonotype was seen many times. The chain combines TRBV4-1 with TRBJ1-5, with TRBD1 matching over 10 bases. The CDR3 length is 18 residues. Germline V CDR1 and CDR2: MGHRA, YSYEKL. With V trimmed by 2 bases and J by 3 bases, 10 bases remained unmatched. CDR3 DNA: TGCGCCAGCAGCCAACTACCGGGACAGGGGACCGACAATCAGCCCCAGCATTTT. Residues: CASSQLPGQGTDNQPQHF.

The chain joins TRBV25-1 to TRBJ1-2; D is perhaps TRBD1 (6 bases). The CDR3 has 14 amino acids. Germline CDR1 reads MGHDK; CDR2 reads SYGVNS. V shed 6 bases and J shed 2 bases, with 13 bases lying between them. The CDR3 sequence is CASRRGGLNYGYTF. The CDR3 nucleotides are TGTGCCAGCAGAAGAGGGGGACTAAACTATGGCTACACCTTC.

This clonotype was recorded at least ten times. The chain carries TRBV7-9 and TRBJ2-3; TRBD2 matches 9 bases. Germline CDR1 SEHNR, CDR2 FQNEAQ (reference sequence). V shed 3 bases, J shed 5 bases, and the junction held 3 bases outside the gene matches. The CDR3 runs 14 residues. CDR3 nucleotides: TGTGCCAGCAGCTTTGGAGCGGGGGGAGATACGCAGTATTTT. Translating gives CASSFGAGGDTQYF. Together with reference TRBV7-9 and TRBJ2-3, the CDR3 gives the full variable domain: DTGVSQNPRHKITKRGQNVTFRCDPISEHNRLYWYRQTLGQGPEFLTYFQNEAQLEKSRLLSDRFSAERPKGSFSTLEIQRTEQGDSAMYLCASSFGAGGDTQYFGPGTRLTVL.

Only a few counts were recorded for this clonotype. V gene TRBV7-2 combines with J gene TRBJ2-7, with 8 positions matching TRBD1. J was trimmed by 2 bases and V by 5 bases; bases with no gene match: 8. The CDR3 has 15 amino acids. Germline CDR1 is SGHTA and CDR2 is FQGNSA. The CDR3 here is CASSLSGQATYEQYF. The CDR3 nucleotides are TGTGCCAGCAGCCTGTCGGGACAGGCAACCTACGAGCAGTACTTC.

This clonotype appeared a few times. The CDR3 DNA reads TGTGCCAGCAGCTTTCAGGGGGCGAACTACGAGCAGTACTTC. Amino acid sequence: CASSFQGANYEQYF. V usage is TRBV7-2 and J usage is TRBJ2-7; 8 bases fit TRBD1. The germline V gene has CDR1 SGHTA and CDR2 FQGNSA. This CDR3 has 14 amino acids. V gave up 3 bases and J gave up 3 bases; unmatched junction bases: 4.

The V call is TRBV7-2, the J call TRBJ2-2; D is perhaps TRBD2 (5 bases). Between the trimmed V and J ends, which lost 5 bases and 4 bases, there was a span of 11 bases. Germline V lookup: CDR1 SGHTA, CDR2 FQGNSA. The CDR3 totals 14 residues. Written as DNA, the CDR3 is TGTGCCAGCAGCCCCACCCGGGGCACCGGGGAGCTGTTTTTT. This sequence encodes CASSPTRGTGELFF.

This clonotype was picked up many times. The J gene is TRBJ1-6, the V gene TRBV7-9; 8 nucleotides agree with TRBD1. V shed 5 bases and J 7 bases; nucleotides not matched to a gene: 4. CDR1 SEHNR and CDR2 FQNEAQ come from the germline V gene (reference sequence). The CDR3 has 14 residues. In DNA form, the CDR3 reads TGTGCCAGCAGCCGGACAGGGTTGAATTCACCCCTCCACTTT. Protein product: CASSRTGLNSPLHF.

J is TRBJ2-7 and V is TRBV20-1, with D possibly matching TRBD1 (6 bases). Trimming shortened V by 1 base and J by 0 bases, and 16 bases separated the two germline ends. CDR3 length: 16 residues. CDR1 and CDR2 from the germline V gene are DFQATT and SNEGSKA (reference sequence). This CDR3 is CSARGAYGGSSYEQYF. Here the CDR3 DNA reads TGCAGTGCTAGAGGTGCATATGGGGGCAGCTCCTACGAGCAGTACTTC.

In its sample, this clonotype was seen many times. The chain combines TRBV12-3 or TRBV12-4 with TRBJ1-2, with 9 positions matching TRBD1. The CDR3 is 14 residues long. V gave up 5 bases and J gave up 2 bases; unmatched junction bases: 3. The CDR3 reads CASSPGTGNYGYTF. CDR3 nucleotide sequence: TGTGCCAGCAGTCCCGGGACAGGGAACTATGGCTACACCTTC.

The chain couples TRBV7-4 to TRBJ1-5, with 9 bases aligning to TRBD1. Looked up from germline, CDR1 is SGHVT and CDR2 is SQSDAQ. V shed 5 bases and J 2 bases; nucleotides not matched to a gene: 4. The CDR3 has 15 residues. The CDR3 DNA sequence: TGTGCCAGCAGCAGAACAGGGGGCCGCAATCAGCCCCAGCATTTT. This encodes CASSRTGGRNQPQHF.

This clonotype was counted only a few times. V usage is TRBV6-1 and J usage is TRBJ1-5; 8 bases match TRBD1. This CDR3 spans 13 amino acids. In germline, CDR1 is MNHNS, CDR2 SASEGT. Trimming took 4 bases from V and 7 from J; bases not matched to a gene: 3. The CDR3 here is CASSVGQGQPQHF. CDR3 DNA: TGTGCCAGCAGTGTAGGACAGGGACAGCCCCAGCATTTT.

This clonotype was observed a few times. This chain uses TRBV7-2 with TRBJ1-6; 10 nucleotides line up with TRBD1. The J segment lost 8 bases and the V segment lost 2 bases, leaving 3 bases of the junction unmatched. The germline V gene encodes CDR1 SGHTA and CDR2 FQGNSA. CDR3 length: 15 amino acids. The CDR3 DNA sequence: TGTGCCAGCAGCTTAAGGGGGACAGGGGATTCACCCCTCCACTTT. This encodes CASSLRGTGDSPLHF.

There are a few counts of this clonotype. The V call is TRBV28, the J call TRBJ2-7; TRBD1 is a possible D gene (6 bases). In germline, CDR1 is MDHEN, CDR2 SYDVKM. Trimming took 1 base from V and 9 from J, leaving 16 bases between them. The CDR3 spans 14 residues. CDR3 in amino acids: CASSLLQGGGSQYF. The CDR3 DNA sequence: TGTGCCAGCAGTTTATTACAGGGTGGAGGATCGCAGTACTTC. Looking up the rest from reference TRBV28 and TRBJ2-7 gives the full variable domain: DVKVTQSSRYLVKRTGEKVFLECVQDMDHENMFWYRQDPGLGLRLIYFSYDVKMKEKGDIPEGYSVSREKKERFSLILESASTNQTSMYLCASSLLQGGGSQYFGPGTRLTVT.

This clonotype appeared many times. The chain carries TRBV7-6 and TRBJ2-3, with 7 bases matching TRBD2. In germline, CDR1 is SGHVS, CDR2 FNYEAQ. Losses at the gene ends were 0 bases for V and 0 bases for J; bases not matched to a gene: 3. CDR3 length equals 16 residues. The chain's CDR3 is CASSLAAGVSTDTQYF. The CDR3 DNA reads TGTGCCAGCAGCTTAGCGGCGGGAGTAAGCACAGATACGCAGTATTTT.

The rearrangement uses TRBV6-2 or TRBV6-3 and TRBJ2-5; 9 bases agree with TRBD1. CDR3 length equals 15 residues. The junction had 7 bases not matched to a gene; V was cut back by 5 bases and J by 3 bases. Germline CDR1 MNHEY, CDR2 SVGEGT. CDR3 loop: CASSPLGQGEETQYF. For the CDR3, the DNA is TGTGCCAGCAGTCCCCTGGGACAGGGCGAAGAGACCCAGTACTTC.

This clonotype has just a few counts. The rearrangement uses TRBV7-3 and TRBJ1-5, with no clear D. This CDR3 region has 17 residues. CDR1 SGHTA and CDR2 FQGTGA come from the germline V gene. With 2 bases removed from V and 0 bases from J, the gap between germline ends came to 14 bases. CDR3: CASSLPSAAHSNQPQHF. The CDR3 coding sequence is TGTGCCAGCAGCTTACCTTCTGCCGCCCATAGCAATCAGCCCCAGCATTTT. Full variable domain (rest looked up from reference TRBV7-3 and TRBJ1-5): GAGVSQTPSNKVTEKGKYVELRCDPISGHTALYWYRQSLGQGPEFLIYFQGTGAADDSGLPNDRFFAVRPEGSVSTLKIQRTERGDSAVYLCASSLPSAAHSNQPQHFGDGTRLSIL.

In its sample, this clonotype was seen a few times. The chain combines TRBV7-9 with TRBJ1-1; 10 bases match TRBD1. Germline CDR1 is SEHNR and CDR2 is FQNEAQ (reference sequence). After removal of 5 bases from V and 7 bases from J, the junction contained 7 bases not matched to a gene. This CDR3 comprises 14 residues. CDR3 coding DNA: TGTGCCAGCAGCCGTCTGGGACAGGGGAATGAAGCTTTCTTT. This translates into CASSRLGQGNEAFF. Combining the CDR3 with reference TRBV7-9 and TRBJ1-1 gives the whole variable domain DTGVSQNPRHKITKRGQNVTFRCDPISEHNRLYWYRQTLGQGPEFLTYFQNEAQLEKSRLLSDRFSAERPKGSFSTLEIQRTEQGDSAMYLCASSRLGQGNEAFFGQGTRLTVV.

J is TRBJ2-5 and V is TRBV20-1, with D possibly TRBD1 on 5 matching bases. This CDR3 is 14 amino acids long. Germline V lookup: CDR1 DFQATT, CDR2 SNEGSKA (reference sequence). Trimming stripped 2 bases from V and 2 bases from J, with 12 bases between. The CDR3 DNA is TGCAGTGCTAGACAGGGTATGGAGCAAGAGACCCAGTACTTC. It encodes CSARQGMEQETQYF.

This clonotype was seen a handful of times. The chain is built from TRBV28 and TRBJ2-7, with a possible D match to TRBD2 (5 bases). Germline-derived CDR1 and CDR2 are MDHEN and SYDVKM. The CDR3 sequence is 15 residues long. With 7 bases removed from V and 0 bases from J, the gap between germline ends came to 16 bases. The CDR3 here is CASTGNLGSSYEQYF. The DNA for the CDR3 is TGTGCCAGCACGGGGAACTTAGGGAGCTCCTACGAGCAGTACTTC.

This clonotype was counted between two and nine times. The chain recombines TRBV7-3 with TRBJ2-2, with D possibly being TRBD2 (6 bases). Germline V gene sequence: CDR1 SGHTA, CDR2 FQGTGA. Trimming pared 1 base from V and 0 bases from J, leaving 18 bases between. The CDR3 runs 19 residues. Here the CDR3 DNA reads TGTGCCAGCAGCTTAATGTTGGTGGCGGGGCGGGCGAACACCGGGGAGCTGTTTTTT. It is translated as CASSLMLVAGRANTGELFF.

There are a few counts of this clonotype. V is TRBV4-3 and J is TRBJ2-3; 10 bases fit TRBD2. The CDR3 is 16 residues long. J was trimmed by 0 bases and V by 4 bases; bases with no gene match: 4. Germline lookup yields CDR1 LGHNA and CDR2 YSLEER. The CDR3 reads CASSLGLAISTDTQYF. DNA for the CDR3: TGCGCCAGCAGCCTGGGACTAGCGATCAGCACAGATACGCAGTATTTT.

This chain uses TRBV2 with TRBJ1-1, with 7 bases lining up with TRBD1. The junction had 9 bases not matched to a gene; V was cut back by 6 bases and J by 5 bases. This CDR3 is 14 amino acids long. The germline V gene has CDR1 SNHLY and CDR2 FYNNEI. The CDR3 DNA follows: TGTGCCAGCAGGGGGTTAGGGGGCGTAACTGAAGCTTTCTTT. Translation: CASRGLGGVTEAFF.